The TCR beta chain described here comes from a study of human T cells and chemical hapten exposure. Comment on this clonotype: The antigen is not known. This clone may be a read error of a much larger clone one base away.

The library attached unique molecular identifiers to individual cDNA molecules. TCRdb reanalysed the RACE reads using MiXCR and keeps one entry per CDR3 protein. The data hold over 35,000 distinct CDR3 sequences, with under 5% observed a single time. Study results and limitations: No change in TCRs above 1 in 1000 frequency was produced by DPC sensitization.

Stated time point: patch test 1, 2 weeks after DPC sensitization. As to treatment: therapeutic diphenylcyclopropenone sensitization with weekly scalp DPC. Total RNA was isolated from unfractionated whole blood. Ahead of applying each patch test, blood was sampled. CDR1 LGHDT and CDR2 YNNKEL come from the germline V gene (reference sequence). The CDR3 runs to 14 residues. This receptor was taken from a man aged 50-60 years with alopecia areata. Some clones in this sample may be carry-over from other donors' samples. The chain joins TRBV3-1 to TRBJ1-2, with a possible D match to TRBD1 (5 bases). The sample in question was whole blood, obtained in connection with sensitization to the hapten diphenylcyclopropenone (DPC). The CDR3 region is CVSSQAGQYYGYTF. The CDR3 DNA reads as TGTGTCAGCAGCCAAGCCGGACAATACTATGGCTACACCTTC.